Listed here are 31 T cell receptor beta chains from one sample, sequenced in a study of blood T cell repertoires in COVID-19. TCRdb keeps only in-frame clones here, not all; method: immunoSEQ multiplex PCR. The sample includes about 520,000 clones, approximately 85% of them seen just once. The sample was peripheral blood. The receptors originated from a human donor in a cohort sampled during active COVID-19.

This clone was recorded a few times. The chain links TRBV2 to TRBJ1-5, with D perhaps matching TRBD1 (5 bases). Trimming took off 4 bases at V and 5 bases at J, with 6 bases between the two ends. In germline, CDR1 is SNHLY, CDR2 FYNNEI. The CDR3 runs 12 residues. CDR3 region: CASSGGHQPQHF. CDR3 in DNA: TGTGCCAGCAGTGGGGGCCATCAGCCCCAGCATTTT.

The V and J genes are TRBV6-4 and TRBJ2-2; 7 bases are a match to TRBD2. J lost 2 bases, V lost 6 bases, and 3 bases had no gene match. The length of the CDR3 is 14 residues. Germline loops: CDR1 MRHNA, CDR2 SNTAGT. The CDR3 is CASSQGLNTGELFF. The CDR3 DNA reads as TGTGCCAGCAGCCAGGGACTAAACACCGGGGAGCTGTTTTTT.

This rearrangement joins TRBV19 to TRBJ2-1; 9 positions match TRBD1. Trimming at V came to 6 bases and at J to 9 bases, leaving 9 bases not matched to a gene. CDR1 and CDR2 from the germline V gene are LNHDA and SQIVND (reference sequence). CDR3 length: 14 residues. Here the CDR3 DNA reads TGTGCCAGTAGCCCGGGACAGGGACAAAGTGAGCAGTTCTTC. Residues: CASSPGQGQSEQFF.

The chain employs TRBV19 and TRBJ1-1; 9 nucleotides agree with TRBD1. Germline CDR1 LNHDA, CDR2 SQIVND (reference sequence). The CDR3 extends over 15 amino acids. Germline trimming cut 7 bases from V and 2 bases from J; bases unmatched to any gene: 8. CDR3 loop: CASKSQGAGNTEAFF. CDR3 coding DNA: TGTGCCAGTAAGTCACAGGGGGCAGGAAACACTGAAGCTTTCTTT.

The chain carries TRBV28 and TRBJ1-5; no definite D call. Trimming shortened V by 3 bases and J by 0 bases, and 9 bases separated the two germline ends. The CDR3 loop spans 15 amino acids. CDR1 and CDR2 (germline): MDHEN, SYDVKM. The CDR3 sequence is CASSFSELSNQPQHF. CDR3 nucleotide sequence: TGTGCCAGCAGTTTTTCGGAGCTTAGCAATCAGCCCCAGCATTTT.

DNA for the CDR3: TGTGCCGTCCGACTGCAGAACACTGAAGCTTTCTTT. As protein: CAVRLQNTEAFF. The gene calls are TRBV6-5 and TRBJ1-1; D is ambiguous. The germline gives CDR1 MNHEY, CDR2 SVGAGI. V lost 11 bases to trimming and J lost 1 base, with 11 bases between them. This CDR3 is 12 amino acids long.

A few counts support this clone. The gene calls are TRBV24-1 and TRBJ2-2, with TRBD1 matching 7 bases. The CDR3 loop spans 15 amino acids. The germline V gene has CDR1 KGHDR and CDR2 SFDVKD. V gave up 3 bases and J gave up 1 base; unmatched junction bases: 1. In nucleotides, the CDR3 is TGTGCCACCAGTGATAGACAGGGGAACACCGGGGAGCTGTTTTTT. Its translation is CATSDRQGNTGELFF.

This clone was detected only a few times. In nucleotides, the CDR3 is TGTGCCAGCACCGGGAGACAGGGGGCGATCGGGGAGCTGTTTTTT. The encoded protein is CASTGRQGAIGELFF. The chain combines TRBV11-2 with TRBJ2-2; 10 bases map to TRBD1. Germline V CDR1 and CDR2: SGHAT, FQNNGV. The CDR3 is 15 amino acids. V lost 7 bases to trimming and J lost 7 bases; unmatched junction nucleotides: 9.

This chain uses TRBV11-2 with TRBJ2-1; D uncertain. The germline V gene has CDR1 SGHAT and CDR2 FQNNGV. The V end was cut by 1 base, the J end by 0 bases, with 10 bases between. This CDR3 comprises 16 residues. The CDR3 protein is CASSLVRASSYNEQFF. The DNA for the CDR3 is TGTGCCAGCAGCTTAGTTCGTGCGAGCTCCTACAATGAGCAGTTCTTC.

The V gene is TRBV3-1 (or the pseudogene TRBV3-2), the J gene TRBJ1-1, with a weak D call TRBD1 (6 bases). Germline values: CDR1 LGHDT, CDR2 YNNKEL (reference sequence). Trimming shortened V by 1 base and J by 1 base, and 13 bases separated the two germline ends. The CDR3 totals 16 residues. The CDR3 DNA reads as TGTGCCAGCAGCCAAGGACAGGCCCTACAGAACACTGAAGCTTTCTTT. Translating it yields CASSQGQALQNTEAFF.

This rearrangement joins TRBV15 to TRBJ1-1; D unclear. The germline V gene encodes CDR1 LNHNV and CDR2 YYDKDF (reference sequence). This CDR3 comprises 14 residues. Trimming removed 0 bases from V and 8 bases from J, with 13 bases in between. CDR3 sequence reads: CATSRDPRATEAFF. In nucleotides, the CDR3 is TGTGCCACCAGCAGAGATCCGAGGGCAACAGAAGCTTTCTTT.

A few counts support this clone. This rearrangement joins TRBV10-3 to TRBJ1-1; TRBD1 agrees at 7 bases. Germline CDR1 is ENHRY and CDR2 is SYGVKD. The CDR3 loop spans 13 amino acids. V dropped 9 bases and J dropped 11; count of bases not matched to a gene: 15. CDR3 region: CAMAPRQGHMAFF. For the CDR3, the DNA is TGTGCCATGGCCCCTCGACAGGGTCATATGGCTTTCTTT.

The chain employs TRBV28 and TRBJ2-5, with 11 bases identical to TRBD2. The V gene's germline CDR1 is MDHEN and CDR2 SYDVKM. This CDR3 region has 17 residues. J lost 2 bases, V lost 1 base, and 6 bases had no gene match. The CDR3 loop is CASSLLAGGPSQETQYF. CDR3 nucleotide sequence: TGTGCCAGCAGTTTATTAGCGGGAGGGCCTTCACAAGAGACCCAGTACTTC.

This chain uses TRBV30 with TRBJ2-1; TRBD1 is a possible D gene (5 bases). V lost 4 bases and J lost 4, with 14 bases in between. Germline CDR1 and CDR2: GTSNPN and SVGIG (reference sequence). This CDR3 has 14 amino acids. The CDR3 DNA reads TGTGCCTGGACCCCTAGGGGAAGATACAATGAGCAGTTCTTC. It yields the protein CAWTPRGRYNEQFF.

The V call is TRBV28, the J call TRBJ1-2, with a tentative D call TRBD1 (6 bases). V dropped 6 bases and J dropped 0 bases, with 14 bases sitting between them. CDR1 and CDR2 (germline): MDHEN, SYDVKM. CDR3 length: 15 amino acids. The chain's CDR3 is CASRLTGGPNYGYTF. The CDR3, as DNA: TGTGCCAGCAGGCTGACAGGTGGGCCTAACTATGGCTACACCTTC.

The V gene is TRBV10-1, the J gene TRBJ1-1, with D possibly being TRBD1 (5 bases). This CDR3 region has 15 residues. Trimming shortened V by 0 bases and J by 1 base, and 9 bases separated the two germline ends. Germline V CDR1 and CDR2: WNHNN, SYGVQD (reference sequence). This CDR3 reads CASSESWQGNTEAFF. The CDR3 DNA sequence: TGCGCCAGCAGTGAGTCGTGGCAGGGGAACACTGAAGCTTTCTTT.

The chain combines TRBV28 with TRBJ1-1, with D perhaps TRBD1 (5 bases). This CDR3 contains 13 residues. Germline V CDR1 and CDR2: MDHEN, SYDVKM. Trimming pared 3 bases from V and 10 bases from J, leaving 15 bases between. The DNA for the CDR3 is TGTGCCAGCAGTTTCAAGGGGAGGGGCAGAGCTTTCTTT. Translated: CASSFKGRGRAFF.

This chain links TRBV4-2 with TRBJ2-7; TRBD2 might be the D (7 bases). This CDR3 comprises 14 residues. V lost 1 base and J lost 5, with 12 bases in between. The germline V gene has CDR1 LGHNA and CDR2 YNFKEQ. CDR3 sequence (DNA): TGTGCCAGCAGCCAAGGAGGGGGGGTCGACGAGCAGTACTTC. Protein sequence: CASSQGGGVDEQYF.

The table lists this clone with a few counts. The rearrangement joins TRBV4-2 to TRBJ2-1; possibly TRBD1 for D (5 bases). The CDR3 extends over 12 amino acids. In germline, CDR1 is LGHNA, CDR2 YNFKEQ. V was trimmed by 0 bases and J by 12 bases, leaving 9 bases between them. The CDR3 coding sequence is TGTGCCAGCAGCCAAGATTGGGGCGGGCAGTTCTTC. It is translated as CASSQDWGGQFF.

The rearrangement uses TRBV6-6 and TRBJ1-5; 7 bases fit TRBD1. This CDR3 spans 15 amino acids. With V trimmed by 6 bases and J by 4 bases, 9 bases remained unmatched. The germline CDR1 and CDR2 sequences are MNHNY and SVGAGI (reference sequence). DNA for the CDR3: TGTGCCAGCAGCCAGCTTGCAGGGGGTAATCAGCCCCAGCATTTT. Its protein product is CASSQLAGGNQPQHF.

This rearrangement joins TRBV25-1 to TRBJ2-7, with 11 bases that match TRBD2. The germline V gene has CDR1 MGHDK and CDR2 SYGVNS. V lost 3 bases and J lost 5; bases outside the gene matches: 6. The CDR3 spans 15 residues. In DNA, the CDR3 is TGTGCCAGCAGTGAGGGTACTAGCGGGAGAGACGAGCAGTACTTC. This encodes CASSEGTSGRDEQYF.

CDR3 coding DNA: TGTGCCAGTAGTCGACTTGGACAGGGGGCGGGTGAGACCCAGTACTTC. Translating gives CASSRLGQGAGETQYF. J is TRBJ2-5 and V is TRBV19; 11 bases agree with TRBD1. The V gene end was trimmed by 5 bases and the J gene end by 5 bases; junction bases not matched to a gene: 10. The CDR3 length is 16 residues. CDR1 LNHDA and CDR2 SQIVND come from the germline V gene (reference sequence).

The chain joins TRBV6-5 to TRBJ1-2, with 7 bases matching TRBD1. This CDR3 has 13 residues. Germline CDR1 MNHEY, CDR2 SVGAGI. Trimming removed 6 bases from V and 2 bases from J; junction bases left unmatched: 3. The CDR3 nucleotides are TGTGCCAGCAGGAAACAGGGGAACTATGGCTACACCTTC. Translated: CASRKQGNYGYTF.

The rearrangement links TRBV2 to TRBJ2-7; 9 nucleotides line up with TRBD1. The length of the CDR3 is 13 residues. V trimming: 10 bases; J trimming: 2 bases; junction bases outside the gene matches: 6. The germline V gene encodes CDR1 SNHLY and CDR2 FYNNEI. The CDR3 nucleotides are TGTGCCACCCGCCGGACAGGGGCCTACGAGCAGTACTTC. It specifies CATRRTGAYEQYF.

Concerning this clone itself: One end of the junction is discordant with germline, which a read error may explain. The V call is TRBV12-3 or TRBV12-4, the J call TRBJ2-3; 9 bases align to TRBD1. The CDR3 length is 11 residues. The CDR3 loop is CASSPGQGRVF. The CDR3 bases are TGTGCCAGCAGTCCGGGACAGGGACGGGTATTT.

The chain couples TRBV3-1 (or the pseudogene TRBV3-2) to TRBJ2-2; tentatively, D is TRBD1 (6 bases). Trimming took 2 bases from V and 5 from J, leaving 18 bases between them. This CDR3 has 17 residues. CDR1 LGHDT and CDR2 YNNKEL come from the germline V gene (reference sequence). The CDR3 region has the DNA TGTGCCAGCAGCCAAACAACAGGGTTTGTGGATACCGGGGAGCTGTTTTTT. Its protein is CASSQTTGFVDTGELFF.

This chain joins TRBV5-1 and TRBJ2-5, with 8 nucleotides matching TRBD1. Looked up from germline, CDR1 is SGHRS and CDR2 is YFSETQ. The trim removed 0 bases at V and 13 bases at J, leaving 5 bases unmatched. CDR3 size: 12 residues. The CDR3 nucleotides are TGCGCCAGCAGCTTGGCACAGGGGGTTTTGTACTTC. This translates into CASSLAQGVLYF.

The chain is built from TRBV2 and TRBJ2-1; TRBD2 agrees at 13 bases. The CDR3 loop spans 15 amino acids. CDR1 and CDR2 (germline): SNHLY, FYNNEI. V lost 5 bases to trimming and J lost 4 bases; unmatched junction nucleotides: 2. The CDR3 DNA reads as TGTGCCAGCAGTTGGGGACTAGCGGGATACAATGAGCAGTTCTTC. This sequence encodes CASSWGLAGYNEQFF.

V usage is TRBV30 and J usage is TRBJ2-7; TRBD2 agrees at 11 bases. CDR1 is GTSNPN, CDR2 SVGIG, per germline (reference sequence). This CDR3 is built from 14 residues. V shed 0 bases and J 4 bases; nucleotides not matched to a gene: 2. This CDR3 reads CAWSVGLAVYEQYF. CDR3 sequence (DNA): TGTGCCTGGAGTGTGGGACTAGCGGTTTACGAGCAGTACTTC.

This chain joins TRBV14 and TRBJ1-2; 8 bases line up with TRBD1. The ends lost 4 bases at V and 8 bases at J; junction bases unmatched: 6. CDR1 SGHDN and CDR2 FVKESK come from the germline V gene. The CDR3 loop spans 13 amino acids. The CDR3 DNA follows: TGTGCCAGCAGCCCGGACAGGGCCTGGGGCTACACCTTC. It specifies CASSPDRAWGYTF.

The J gene is TRBJ2-3, the V gene TRBV29-1; TRBD1 agrees at 9 bases. This CDR3 is 15 amino acids long. Germline assignment: CDR1 SQVTM and CDR2 ANQGSEA. The trim removed 6 bases at V and 6 bases at J, leaving 13 bases unmatched. CDR3 nucleotide sequence: TGCAGCGTCACTCCATTAGGGACAGGGTACGATACGCAGTATTTT. Its protein product is CSVTPLGTGYDTQYF.